These 19 T cell receptor beta chains share one sample of origin, sequenced in a study of CD8 T cells in Susac syndrome. Reverse transcription of roughly 0.5 to 1 ug RNA was carried out with random hexamers. MiXCR, run by TCRdb on the immunoSEQ multiplex PCR reads, gives a single entry per CDR3 protein. Seen here are about 200,000 distinct CDR3 sequences, 95% observed once, and the top ten hold 0.095% to 0.12%. Input material: CD4+ T cells from PBMCs. The receptors come from a human donor in good health.

The chain links TRBV7-9 to TRBJ2-3; tentatively, D is TRBD1 or TRBD2 (6 bases each). This CDR3 is built from 15 residues. Germline loops: CDR1 SEHNR, CDR2 FQNEAQ (reference sequence). Between the trimmed V and J ends, which lost 11 bases and 2 bases, there was a span of 20 bases. CDR3 protein: CAGTVPRGTTDTQYF. CDR3 nucleotide sequence: TGTGCCGGGACTGTCCCCAGGGGAACCACAGATACGCAGTATTTT.

V is TRBV24-1 and J is TRBJ2-4; D unclear. V lost 10 bases and J lost 5, with 11 bases in between. This CDR3 is built from 12 residues. Germline V CDR1 and CDR2: KGHDR, SFDVKD. CDR3 sequence reads: CATASTENIQYF. The DNA of the CDR3 is TGTGCCACAGCATCTACAGAAAACATTCAGTACTTC.

V usage is TRBV20-1 and J usage is TRBJ2-1; D possibly corresponds to TRBD2 (6 bases). Trimming removed 5 bases from V and 6 bases from J, with 23 bases in between. The germline gives CDR1 DFQATT, CDR2 SNEGSKA (reference sequence). The CDR3 length is 16 residues. CDR3 sequence: CSAPTLWAGSSNEQFF. In nucleotides, the CDR3 is TGCAGTGCTCCTACTTTATGGGCGGGGAGTTCCAATGAGCAGTTCTTC.

The genes are TRBV7-9 and TRBJ1-4, with D maybe TRBD1 (6 bases). Germline CDR1 SEHNR, CDR2 FQNEAQ (reference sequence). The ends were cut back, 1 base at V and 12 bases at J, with 12 bases in the middle. This CDR3 contains 13 residues. DNA of the CDR3: TGTGCCAGCAGCTTAGAGGGGGGTGTGGAACTGTTTTTT. Encoded protein: CASSLEGGVELFF.

The chain employs TRBV5-6 and TRBJ2-7; 8 bases match TRBD1. From germline, CDR1 is SGHDT and CDR2 YYEEEE. V dropped 3 bases and J dropped 2; count of bases not matched to a gene: 7. The CDR3 has 15 amino acids. The CDR3 DNA sequence: TGTGCCAGCAGCTCGACAGGGGACGGCGCCTACGAGCAGTACTTC. Protein: CASSSTGDGAYEQYF.

This rearrangement joins TRBV5-1 to TRBJ1-3; D unresolved. The CDR3 has 14 amino acids. V lost 0 bases and J 0 bases, leaving 4 bases between the germline ends. CDR1 is SGHRS and CDR2 is YFSETQ in the germline V gene. The CDR3 reads CASSLDSSGNTIYF. In DNA, the CDR3 is TGCGCCAGCAGCTTGGACAGCTCTGGAAACACCATATATTTT.

This chain joins TRBV20-1 and TRBJ1-4; TRBD1 might be the D (6 bases). CDR1 and CDR2 from the germline V gene are DFQATT and SNEGSKA (reference sequence). CDR3 length equals 14 residues. The V end was cut by 1 base, the J end by 8 bases, with 14 bases between. In nucleotides, the CDR3 is TGCAGTGCTAGAGGTCGGACAGCAGAGGAAAAACTGTTTTTT. Its protein product is CSARGRTAEEKLFF.

The V gene is TRBV29-1, the J gene TRBJ2-1; D ambiguous. This CDR3 has 12 residues. The ends were cut back, 6 bases at V and 9 bases at J, with 15 bases in the middle. Germline lookup yields CDR1 SQVTM and CDR2 ANQGSEA. The CDR3 nucleotides read TGCAGCGTCGGTCCAGGTTTACGTGAGCAGTTCTTC. Translated, it gives CSVGPGLREQFF.

The chain joins TRBV12-3 or TRBV12-4 to TRBJ2-1, with a tentative D call TRBD1 (6 bases). This CDR3 contains 18 residues. Trimming took 1 base from V and 1 from J, leaving 17 bases between them. The CDR3 DNA sequence: TGTGCCAGCAGTTTAGACCTCTTGGGGGCGAGATCCTACAATGAGCAGTTCTTC. Protein: CASSLDLLGARSYNEQFF.

This clonotype has only a few counts. The V call is TRBV6-6, the J call TRBJ2-2, with D maybe TRBD1 (6 bases). With 6 bases removed from V and 1 base from J, the gap between germline ends came to 9 bases. Per germline, CDR1 MNHNY and CDR2 SVGAGI (reference sequence). The CDR3 runs to 14 residues. CDR3 residues: CASSQDRNTGELFF. As DNA, the CDR3 is TGTGCCAGCAGCCAGGACAGGAACACCGGGGAGCTGTTTTTT.

This chain connects TRBV18 to TRBJ1-1; D is unclear. The V and J ends lost 5 bases and 3 bases respectively, with 13 bases between them. This CDR3 contains 14 residues. Germline V CDR1 and CDR2: KGHSH, LQKENI. DNA of the CDR3: TGTGCCAGCTCATCCCAGGTGGGCGACACTGAAGCTTTCTTT. It yields the protein CASSSQVGDTEAFF.

The V gene is TRBV12-3 or TRBV12-4, the J gene TRBJ1-1; 9 nucleotides line up with TRBD1. The CDR3 runs to 14 residues. Losses at the gene ends were 7 bases for V and 1 base for J; bases not matched to a gene: 4. The CDR3 coding sequence is TGTGCCAGCACCCCGACAGGGGGGAACACTGAAGCTTTCTTT. Amino acid sequence: CASTPTGGNTEAFF.

The chain couples TRBV29-1 to TRBJ2-7, with unresolved D. The CDR3 is 13 residues long. V was shortened by 1 base and J by 0 bases, with 7 bases between the two germline ends. Germline values: CDR1 SQVTM, CDR2 ANQGSEA. The CDR3 sequence is CSVEGVSSYEQYF. CDR3 sequence (DNA): TGCAGCGTTGAAGGGGTGAGCTCCTACGAGCAGTACTTC.

The V and J genes are TRBV6-5 and TRBJ2-3, with 7 bases that match TRBD1. This CDR3 is built from 15 residues. Germline CDR1 reads MNHEY; CDR2 reads SVGAGI. V lost 2 bases to trimming and J lost 1 base; unmatched junction nucleotides: 3. CDR3 nucleotide sequence: TGTGCCAGCAGTTACCCCGGGACAGGCACAGATACGCAGTATTTT. Translation: CASSYPGTGTDTQYF.

The V call is TRBV30, the J call TRBJ2-1; the D is unclear. The ends were cut back, 5 bases at V and 6 bases at J, with 14 bases in the middle. The CDR3 is 13 residues long. Germline values: CDR1 GTSNPN, CDR2 SVGIG (reference sequence). The CDR3 loop reads CAWGLSSPNEQFF. The CDR3 coding sequence is TGTGCCTGGGGTTTATCCTCCCCCAATGAGCAGTTCTTC.

The genes are TRBV10-3 and TRBJ1-4; weak D call: TRBD1 (6 bases). Germline CDR1 ENHRY, CDR2 SYGVKD. The CDR3 extends over 13 amino acids. Trimming removed 2 bases at V and 7 bases at J, with 8 bases between. The CDR3 coding sequence is TGTGCCATCAGTGAGATAGGGGGTGAAAAACTGTTTTTT. It yields the protein CAISEIGGEKLFF.

This chain joins TRBV4-3 and TRBJ2-7, with D maybe TRBD2 (5 bases). In germline, CDR1 is LGHNA, CDR2 YSLEER. Trimming left V 0 bases short and J 3 bases short, with 12 bases between. The CDR3 contains 15 residues. The CDR3 protein is CASSQENSEIYEQYF. In DNA, the CDR3 is TGCGCCAGCAGCCAAGAGAATAGCGAAATCTACGAGCAGTACTTC.

The V and J genes are TRBV20-1 and TRBJ2-5, with TRBD2 matching 9 bases. From germline, CDR1 is DFQATT and CDR2 SNEGSKA (reference sequence). The CDR3 sequence is 15 residues long. Trimming took 5 bases from V and 4 from J; bases not matched to a gene: 11. The CDR3 DNA follows: TGCAGTGCTGGGGGTATAGCGGGGGTTAGAGAGACCCAGTACTTC. Amino acid sequence: CSAGGIAGVRETQYF.

CDR3 sequence: CATMGQGYNEQFF. The CDR3 DNA is TGTGCCACCATGGGACAGGGTTACAATGAGCAGTTCTTC. The rearrangement uses TRBV24-1 and TRBJ2-1; TRBD1 agrees at 9 bases. In germline, CDR1 is KGHDR, CDR2 SFDVKD. The CDR3 totals 13 residues. Germline trimming cut 8 bases from V and 4 bases from J; bases unmatched to any gene: 2.